This record covers a single T cell receptor (beta chain). Antigen: not known. Patients counted as stable if ophthalmopathy did not develop within 18 months. Exclusion criteria comprised uncontrolled infection, other autoimmune disease, pregnancy or lactation. The sample is drawn from a study of T cells in Graves' hyperthyroidism and ophthalmopathy. The TCR beta CDR3 regions underwent amplification using RNA transcripts as the source. A set of HTBI primers served as the primers for a first-round RT-PCR of the TCR CDR3. TCRdb itself ran the multiplex PCR reads through MiXCR, one entry per CDR3 protein. Among a few hundred thousand distinct CDR3 sequences listed, 40% to 55% were seen once. Per germline, CDR1 DFQATT and CDR2 SNEGSKA (reference sequence). V lost 3 bases, J lost 5 bases, and 16 bases stayed unmatched. The CDR3 has 16 residues. Notes on the study in general: Ophthalmopathy was distinguished from stable hyperthyroidism by 13 V-J signatures.

The receptor comes from a woman aged 18-29 years with Graves' hyperthyroidism. The sample comprised peripheral blood or thyroid tissue (not recorded which). This sequence joins TRBV20-1 and TRBJ2-7; 7 bases agree with TRBD1. This CDR3 reads CSASALEGRGLHEQYF. The DNA for the CDR3 is TGCAGTGCTAGTGCCCTAGAGGGCAGGGGGTTACACGAGCAGTACTTC.